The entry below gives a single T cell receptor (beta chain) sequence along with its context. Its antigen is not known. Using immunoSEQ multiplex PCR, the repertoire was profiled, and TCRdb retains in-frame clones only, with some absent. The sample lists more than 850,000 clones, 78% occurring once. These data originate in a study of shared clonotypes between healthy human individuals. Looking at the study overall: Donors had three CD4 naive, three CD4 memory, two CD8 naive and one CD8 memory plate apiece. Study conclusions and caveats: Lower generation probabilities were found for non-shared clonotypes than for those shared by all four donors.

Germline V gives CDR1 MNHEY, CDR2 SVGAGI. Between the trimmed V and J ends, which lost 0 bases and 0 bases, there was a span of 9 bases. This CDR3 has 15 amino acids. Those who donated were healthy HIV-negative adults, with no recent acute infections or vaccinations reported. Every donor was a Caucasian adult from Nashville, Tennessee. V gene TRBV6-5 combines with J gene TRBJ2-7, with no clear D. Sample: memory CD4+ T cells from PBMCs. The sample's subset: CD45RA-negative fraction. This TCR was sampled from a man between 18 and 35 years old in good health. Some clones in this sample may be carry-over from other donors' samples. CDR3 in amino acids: CASSYSKGFSYEQYF. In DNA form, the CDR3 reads TGTGCCAGCAGTTACTCGAAGGGTTTCTCCTACGAGCAGTACTTC.